This T cell receptor beta chain was obtained from a study of cytomegalovirus exposure and HLA in healthy donors. Across the study: Earlier, some 200 million T cells were analyzed, and some 120 million unique TCR beta sequences were found among them. Whole-study results and caveats: Per a prior analysis, the majority of TCR beta V segments were productive roughly 90% or roughly 30% of the time.

Germline V gene sequence: CDR1 SGDLS, CDR2 YYNGEE. V was cut by 2 bases and J by 0 bases, with 20 bases left in between. The CDR3 is made up of 18 amino acids. As regards this clone: What it recognizes is unknown.

PCR was performed using 60 Vbeta and 13 Jbeta primers. The table came from immunoSEQ multiplex PCR; TCRdb's copy has only in-frame clones and leaves some out. The repertoire holds under 200,000 clones, with roughly 79% as singletons. The TCR comes from a woman in her 50s in good health and CMV-seronegative. The rearrangement links TRBV9 to TRBJ1-1, with D tentatively TRBD1 (5 bases). Sample: PBMCs. The CDR3 here is CASSVSGGTWMMNTEAFF. The CDR3 DNA reads TGTGCCAGCAGCGTCTCCGGAGGGACTTGGATGATGAACACTGAAGCTTTCTTT. The complete variable domain, with remaining parts taken from reference TRBV9 and TRBJ1-1, reads DSGVTQTPKHLITATGQRVTLRCSPRSGDLSVYWYQQSLDQGLQFLIQYYNGEERAKGNILERFSAQQFPDLHSELNLSSLELGDSALYFCASSVSGGTWMMNTEAFFGQGTRLTVV.